Detailed here is one TCR beta chain. These data originate in a study of blood T cell repertoires in COVID-19. Turning to the study itself: From the United States, Italy and Spain came samples of acute and convalescent COVID-19. The cDNA or gDNA used as material had been derived from T cells, B-cell-depleted T cells, or PBMCs.

In the original workflow: Estimates of nucleated cell counts were drawn from the amplification of reference gene primers. Using immunoSEQ multiplex PCR, the repertoire was profiled, and TCRdb retains in-frame clones only, with some absent. That table gives V, J and clone size, and the DNA gave D and trimming. The sample includes about 310,000 clones, more than 70% of them seen just once. The CDR3 totals 14 residues. Trimming took 0 bases from V and 7 from J, leaving 8 bases between them. CDR1 and CDR2 from the germline V gene are SGDLS and YYNGEE. J is TRBJ1-6 and V is TRBV9; D ambiguous. The TCR was taken from a woman aged 45-65 years who had recovered from COVID-19. The sample comprised peripheral blood. Here the CDR3 reads CASSVGQTNSPLHF. DNA of the CDR3: TGTGCCAGCAGCGTAGGTCAGACAAATTCACCCCTCCACTTT.